Listed below are T cell receptor beta chains from one sample, sequenced in a study of CD8 T cells in ankylosing spondylitis. TCRdb reprocessed the 5' RACE reads with MiXCR, giving one entry per CDR3 protein. The table includes some 200,000 distinct CDR3 sequences, roughly 25% detected once. The specimen sequenced was blood, either unsorted or a sorted T cell fraction (not recorded which). The receptors derive from a male donor with ankylosing spondylitis or in good health (not recorded which). Both conserved end residues are part of each CDR3. D genes are given only for firm matches. Expanded clones get a size class; other rows say once, few or many, or leave the size out.

v_gene: TRBV20-1; d_gene: TRBD1; j_gene: TRBJ2-7; abundance: .; CDR3nt: TGCAGTGCTAGGAACACAGGGGGCTCCTACGAGCAGTACTTC; CDR3aa: CSARNTGGSYEQYF
v_gene: TRBV29-1; d_gene: .; j_gene: TRBJ2-1; abundance: many; CDR3nt: TGCAGCGGCGGACATAGCTCCTACAATGAGCAGTTCTTC; CDR3aa: CSGGHSSYNEQFF
v_gene: TRBV4-3; d_gene: TRBD2; j_gene: TRBJ2-3; abundance: many; CDR3nt: TGCGCCAGCAGCCAAGATTGGACTAGCGGGGTCACAGATACGCAGTATTTT; CDR3aa: CASSQDWTSGVTDTQYF
v_gene: TRBV20-1; d_gene: .; j_gene: TRBJ2-7; abundance: few; CDR3nt: TGCAGTGCTAGCCCCGGGTTTGGACCCTACGAGCAGTACTTC; CDR3aa: CSASPGFGPYEQYF
v_gene: TRBV20-1; d_gene: TRBD2; j_gene: TRBJ2-7; abundance: many; CDR3nt: TGCAGTGCTAGTAATCCGGGAGGGGGATCCTACGAGCAGTACTTC; CDR3aa: CSASNPGGGSYEQYF
v_gene: TRBV29-1; d_gene: TRBD1; j_gene: TRBJ2-1; abundance: many; CDR3nt: TGCAGCGCCGGGCAGACAGGGGGCTTCGGTGAGCAGTTCTTC; CDR3aa: CSAGQTGGFGEQFF
v_gene: TRBV20-1; d_gene: TRBD2; j_gene: TRBJ2-3; abundance: .; CDR3nt: TGCAGTGCTAGTCGGCTAGCGGGCACAGATACGCAGTATTTT; CDR3aa: CSASRLAGTDTQYF
v_gene: TRBV4-3; d_gene: .; j_gene: TRBJ1-4; abundance: many; CDR3nt: TGCGCCAGCAGCCAAAAAGGACTGAATGAAAAACTGTTTTTT; CDR3aa: CASSQKGLNEKLFF
v_gene: TRBV5-8; d_gene: .; j_gene: TRBJ1-2; abundance: .; CDR3nt: TGTGCCAGTAATCCGGGGGTCCCCAACTATGGCTACACCTTC; CDR3aa: CASNPGVPNYGYTF
v_gene: TRBV27; d_gene: .; j_gene: TRBJ2-7; abundance: few; CDR3nt: TGTGCCAGCAGTTCGAACCCCCCCTACGAGCAGTACTTC; CDR3aa: CASSSNPPYEQYF
v_gene: TRBV25-1; d_gene: .; j_gene: TRBJ2-3; abundance: few; CDR3nt: TGTGCCAGCAGTGAAGTAGGGTCAGATACGCAGTATTTT; CDR3aa: CASSEVGSDTQYF
v_gene: TRBV20-1; d_gene: TRBD2; j_gene: TRBJ2-1; abundance: .; CDR3nt: TGCAGTGCTAGGCCAGGGACTAGCGGGTTTAATGAGCAGTTCTTC; CDR3aa: CSARPGTSGFNEQFF
v_gene: TRBV28; d_gene: .; j_gene: TRBJ2-1; abundance: many; CDR3nt: TGTGCCAGCAGTTTCTACCTCGCGACTGGGCTTTTTGAGCAGTTCTTC; CDR3aa: CASSFYLATGLFEQFF